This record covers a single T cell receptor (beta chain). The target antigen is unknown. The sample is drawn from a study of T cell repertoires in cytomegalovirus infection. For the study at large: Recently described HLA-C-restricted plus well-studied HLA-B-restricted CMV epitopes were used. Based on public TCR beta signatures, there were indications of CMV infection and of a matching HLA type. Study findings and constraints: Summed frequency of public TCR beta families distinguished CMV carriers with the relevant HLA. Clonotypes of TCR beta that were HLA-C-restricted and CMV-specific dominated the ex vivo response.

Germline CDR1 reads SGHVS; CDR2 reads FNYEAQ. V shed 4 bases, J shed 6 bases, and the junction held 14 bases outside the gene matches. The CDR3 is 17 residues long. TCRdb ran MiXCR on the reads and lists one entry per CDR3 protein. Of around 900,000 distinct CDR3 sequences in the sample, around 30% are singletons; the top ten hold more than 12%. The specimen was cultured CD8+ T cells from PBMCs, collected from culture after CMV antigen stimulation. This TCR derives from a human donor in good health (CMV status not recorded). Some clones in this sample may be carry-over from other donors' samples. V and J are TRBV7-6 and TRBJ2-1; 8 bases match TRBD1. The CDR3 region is CASSSKPQGALGNEQFF. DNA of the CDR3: TGTGCCAGCAGCTCCAAGCCCCAGGGGGCGTTGGGCAATGAGCAGTTCTTC.